A single TCR beta chain is shown here with its context. This CDR3 comprises 15 residues. V shed 3 bases and J shed 4 bases, with 15 bases lying between them. In germline, CDR1 is KGHSH, CDR2 LQKENI. This sample is drawn from a study of blood T cell repertoires in COVID-19. Study-level information: Acute and convalescent COVID-19 samples came from the United States, Italy and Spain.

Authors' analysis steps: For nucleated cells, counts were estimated from reference gene primer amplification. Sequenced by immunoSEQ multiplex PCR; TCRdb stores in-frame clones only, minus some. V and J calls and clone size are given by that table; D and trimming were obtained from the DNA. The sample lists some 150,000 clones, approximately 85% occurring once. V usage is TRBV18 and J usage is TRBJ1-1; D may be TRBD1 (6 bases). Sequenced input: peripheral blood. The receptor was derived from a middle-aged man with acute or convalescent COVID-19. The DNA for the CDR3 is TGTGCCAGCTCACCCCAACAGGGAAGGAGCACTGAAGCTTTCTTT. Its protein product is CASSPQQGRSTEAFF. Together with reference TRBV18 and TRBJ1-1, the CDR3 gives the full variable domain: NAGVMQNPRHLVRRRGQEARLRCSPMKGHSHVYWYRQLPEEGLKFMVYLQKENIIDESGMPKERFSAEFPKEGPSILRIQQVVRGDSAAYFCASSPQQGRSTEAFFGQGTRLTVV.